Each of the 32 T cell receptor beta chains below was sequenced from the same sample in a study of shared clonotypes between healthy human individuals. Naive CD8 cells, CD45RO-negative and positively selected for CCR7, excluded terminally differentiated effector memory CD45RA+ cells. Sequenced by immunoSEQ multiplex PCR; TCRdb stores in-frame clones only, minus some. The table includes about 2 million clones, approximately 94% detected once. Material: naive CD8+ T cells sorted from blood. These receptors came from a man aged 18 to 30 in good health.

This chain connects TRBV6-1 to TRBJ2-7; no definite D call. V shed 6 bases and J shed 3 bases, with 12 bases lying between them. The CDR3 consists of 13 residues. Germline values: CDR1 MNHNS, CDR2 SASEGT. CDR3 in amino acids: CASSYLDGYEQYF. For the CDR3, the DNA is TGTGCCAGCAGCTACTTGGACGGCTACGAGCAGTACTTC.

The chain links TRBV9 to TRBJ2-5, with 8 bases aligning to TRBD1. The V and J ends lost 3 bases and 2 bases, in that order; junction bases with no gene match: 3. The CDR3 totals 14 residues. The germline V gene has CDR1 SGDLS and CDR2 YYNGEE. The DNA of the CDR3 is TGTGCCAGCAGCGCCAGGGGGCGGCAAGAGACCCAGTACTTC. It specifies CASSARGRQETQYF.

The chain has TRBV7-8 and TRBJ1-6, with D hard to call. CDR3 length: 17 amino acids. The V and J ends lost 5 bases and 0 bases respectively, with 14 bases between them. CDR1 and CDR2 (germline): SGHVS, FQNEAQ. CDR3 in amino acids: CASSPTVLSSYNSPLHF. The CDR3 DNA sequence: TGTGCCAGCAGCCCGACGGTTTTGAGCTCCTATAATTCACCCCTCCACTTT.

The chain has TRBV27 and TRBJ1-5, with 9 bases fitting TRBD1. This CDR3 spans 14 amino acids. Germline CDR1 and CDR2: MNHEY and SMNVEV (reference sequence). After removal of 7 bases from V and 6 bases from J, the junction contained 7 bases not matched to a gene. This CDR3 reads CASTLQGASQPQHF. Written as DNA, the CDR3 is TGTGCCAGCACCCTACAGGGGGCCTCTCAGCCCCAGCATTTT.

This rearrangement joins TRBV27 to TRBJ2-7; 7 positions match TRBD1. The CDR3 extends over 13 amino acids. Germline loops: CDR1 MNHEY, CDR2 SMNVEV (reference sequence). The junction had 6 bases not matched to a gene; V was cut back by 8 bases and J by 2 bases. DNA for the CDR3: TGTGCCAGCGCAGACAGGGATACCTACGAGCAGTACTTC. It codes for CASADRDTYEQYF.

The chain employs TRBV30 and TRBJ1-4, with D perhaps TRBD1 (6 bases). Germline lookup yields CDR1 GTSNPN and CDR2 SVGIG (reference sequence). The CDR3 has 12 amino acids. V lost 1 base and J lost 8, with 8 bases in between. CDR3 region: CAWSAGQEKLFF. The CDR3 DNA reads TGTGCCTGGAGTGCGGGACAAGAAAAACTGTTTTTT.

On this clone: The same CDR3 can be traced to other DNA sequences in this sample. The genes are TRBV7-8 and TRBJ2-7; the D is unclear. CDR1 is SGHVS and CDR2 is FQNEAQ in the germline V gene. The CDR3 length is 12 residues. With 1 base removed from V and 3 bases from J, the gap between germline ends came to 4 bases. For the CDR3, the DNA is TGTGCCAGCAGCTTAGTGAGCTACGAGCAGTACTTC. Translating gives CASSLVSYEQYF.

Note on this clone: The same CDR3 also results from other DNA sequences found in this sample. The chain is built from TRBV7-9 and TRBJ2-5; D is unresolved. Germline V lookup: CDR1 SEHNR, CDR2 FQNEAQ (reference sequence). The V gene lost 5 bases and the J gene lost 5 bases, with 9 bases spanning the gap. This CDR3 spans 12 amino acids. The CDR3 bases are TGTGCCAGCAGCCCAATAGGGGAGACCCAGTACTTC. Translating gives CASSPIGETQYF. The full variable domain, its missing parts supplied by reference TRBV7-9 and TRBJ2-5, is DTGVSQNPRHKITKRGQNVTFRCDPISEHNRLYWYRQTLGQGPEFLTYFQNEAQLEKSRLLSDRFSAERPKGSFSTLEIQRTEQGDSAMYLCASSPIGETQYFGPGTRLLVL.

The gene calls are TRBV14 and TRBJ2-1; unclear D gene. The CDR3 runs 13 residues. Trimming took off 6 bases at V and 4 bases at J, with 10 bases between the two ends. Germline CDR1 and CDR2: SGHDN and FVKESK. The CDR3 loop is CASSQTVYNEQFF. As DNA, the CDR3 is TGTGCCAGCAGTCAGACGGTATACAATGAGCAGTTCTTC.

The chain links TRBV27 to TRBJ1-1; 9 nucleotides line up with TRBD1. CDR3 length: 15 residues. Germline V gene data show CDR1 as MNHEY and CDR2 as SMNVEV (reference sequence). J was trimmed by 6 bases and V by 5 bases; bases with no gene match: 10. In DNA, the CDR3 is TGTGCCAGCAGTCGAACCGGGACAGGGTACCCTGAAGCTTTCTTT. Amino acids: CASSRTGTGYPEAFF.

The chain couples TRBV11-1 to TRBJ2-1, with unresolved D. This CDR3 comprises 14 residues. Trimming cost V 5 bases and J 4 bases, with 12 bases left between them. Germline V lookup: CDR1 SGHAT, CDR2 FQDESV (reference sequence). The chain's CDR3 is CASSQPLIYNEQFF. CDR3 DNA sequence: TGTGCCAGCAGCCAGCCCCTAATATACAATGAGCAGTTCTTC.

The gene calls are TRBV30 and TRBJ1-2, with TRBD1 matching over 8 bases. After removal of 7 bases from V and 8 bases from J, the junction contained 3 bases not matched to a gene. The CDR3 has 10 amino acids. The germline V gene encodes CDR1 GTSNPN and CDR2 SVGIG (reference sequence). CDR3 amino acids: CALTGVGYTF. The CDR3 DNA follows: TGTGCCTTGACAGGGGTCGGCTACACCTTC.

V usage is TRBV5-1 and J usage is TRBJ2-7; 10 bases align to TRBD2. The CDR3 has 14 residues. V shed 4 bases and J 3 bases; nucleotides not matched to a gene: 4. Germline values: CDR1 SGHRS, CDR2 YFSETQ. The CDR3 loop is CASSGTSDYYEQYF. The CDR3 DNA reads TGCGCCAGCAGCGGGACTAGCGACTACTACGAGCAGTACTTC.

The chain uses TRBV5-1 and TRBJ1-1; no firm D call. V dropped 1 base and J dropped 7 bases, with 11 bases sitting between them. Germline values: CDR1 SGHRS, CDR2 YFSETQ. The CDR3 totals 13 residues. CDR3: CASSLRASDEAFF. Here the CDR3 DNA reads TGCGCCAGCAGCTTGCGGGCCAGCGATGAAGCTTTCTTT.

This clone has more than one count but fewer than ten. V is TRBV7-2 and J is TRBJ2-7; 7 bases are a match to TRBD1. After removal of 2 bases from V and 3 bases from J, the junction contained 4 bases not matched to a gene. Germline V gene data show CDR1 as SGHTA and CDR2 as FQGNSA. CDR3 length equals 14 residues. CDR3 loop: CASSLTGAGYEQYF. The CDR3 region has the DNA TGTGCCAGCAGCTTAACAGGGGCGGGCTACGAGCAGTACTTC.

This chain connects TRBV7-9 to TRBJ2-7; TRBD1 might be the D (6 bases). Germline values: CDR1 SEHNR, CDR2 FQNEAQ (reference sequence). The CDR3 loop spans 14 amino acids. The V gene lost 1 base and the J gene lost 4 bases, with 11 bases spanning the gap. The chain's CDR3 is CASSLVGANYEQYF. In DNA form, the CDR3 reads TGTGCCAGCAGCTTAGTGGGGGCGAATTACGAGCAGTACTTC.

The chain employs TRBV6-5 and TRBJ1-6; D not resolved. The germline V gene encodes CDR1 MNHEY and CDR2 SVGAGI. The CDR3 consists of 13 residues. The ends were cut back, 2 bases at V and 9 bases at J, with 8 bases in the middle. CDR3 loop: CASSYDSGSPLHF. The DNA for the CDR3 is TGTGCCAGCAGTTACGATTCAGGTTCACCCCTCCACTTT.

This clone was observed once. Other DNA variants within this sample encode the same CDR3. The chain is built from TRBV27 and TRBJ1-6; D not certain. V was cut by 1 base and J by 0 bases, with 1 base left in between. This CDR3 spans 14 amino acids. Germline V gene sequence: CDR1 MNHEY, CDR2 SMNVEV (reference sequence). For the CDR3, the DNA is TGTGCCAGCAGTTTATACTCCTATAATTCACCCCTCCACTTT. Translating it yields CASSLYSYNSPLHF.

This rearrangement joins TRBV19 to TRBJ2-7; unclear D gene. With 3 bases removed from V and 2 bases from J, the gap between germline ends came to 14 bases. The germline CDR1 and CDR2 sequences are LNHDA and SQIVND (reference sequence). The CDR3 spans 15 residues. As DNA, the CDR3 is TGTGCCAGTAGTATCAGCCAGGCGCCAACCTACGAGCAGTACTTC. As protein: CASSISQAPTYEQYF.

The chain uses TRBV29-1 and TRBJ1-2; D ambiguous. Trimming left V 2 bases short and J 5 bases short, with 12 bases between. In germline, CDR1 is SQVTM, CDR2 ANQGSEA. CDR3 length equals 13 residues. CDR3 region: CSVETPTAYGYTF. CDR3 bases: TGCAGCGTTGAAACTCCTACCGCTTATGGCTACACCTTC.

The V call is TRBV9, the J call TRBJ2-3; D unclear. The CDR3 runs to 16 residues. Per the germline V gene, CDR1 is SGDLS and CDR2 is YYNGEE. Deletions cut 0 bases from V and 2 bases from J, with 13 bases between. The CDR3 region has the DNA TGTGCCAGCAGCGTAGGTAGGGCCCCTTACACAGATACGCAGTATTTT. Translated: CASSVGRAPYTDTQYF.

The rearrangement uses TRBV5-1 and TRBJ1-3; D may be TRBD1 (5 bases). V shed 0 bases and J shed 4 bases, with 20 bases lying between them. The CDR3 spans 18 residues. Germline V lookup: CDR1 SGHRS, CDR2 YFSETQ. CDR3 coding DNA: TGCGCCAGCAGCTTGGGATTATTCGGGGAGACAGCCGGAAACACCATATATTTT. It translates to CASSLGLFGETAGNTIYF.

This chain links TRBV4-1 with TRBJ1-2; D not certain. The V gene lost 0 bases and the J gene lost 7 bases, with 6 bases spanning the gap. CDR1 is MGHRA, CDR2 YSYEKL, per germline. The CDR3 is 12 amino acids. This CDR3 reads CASSQDGGGYTF. The CDR3 coding sequence is TGCGCCAGCAGCCAAGATGGCGGTGGCTACACCTTC.

With respect to this clone: The germline gene is not matched at one end of the junction; a read error may be the cause. The gene calls are TRBV5-6 and TRBJ1-6, with unresolved D. This CDR3 is built from 12 residues. CDR1 is SGHDT, CDR2 YYEEEE, per germline. The CDR3 nucleotides read TGTGCCAGCAGCTTGGAGTCCGGTACCCTCTACTTT. It codes for CASSLESGTLYF. Looking up the rest from reference TRBV5-6 and TRBJ1-6 gives the full variable domain: DAGVTQSPTHLIKTRGQQVTLRCSPKSGHDTVSWYQQALGQGPQFIFQYYEEEERQRGNFPDRFSGHQFPNYSSELNVNALLLGDSALYLCASSLESGTLYFGNGTRLTVT.

The chain recombines TRBV7-2 with TRBJ2-5; 13 bases map to TRBD2. The V gene's germline CDR1 is SGHTA and CDR2 FQGNSA. Trimming removed 6 bases from V and 1 base from J; junction bases left unmatched: 11. This CDR3 spans 18 amino acids. CDR3 coding DNA: TGTGCCAGCAGACTAGGGACTAGCGGGGCCAATTTCCAAGAGACCCAGTACTTC. Encoded protein: CASRLGTSGANFQETQYF. The full variable domain, in which reference TRBV7-2 and TRBJ2-5 provide the parts outside the CDR3, is GAGVSQSPSNKVTEKGKDVELRCDPISGHTALYWYRQSLGQGLEFLIYFQGNSAPDKSGLPSDRFSAERTGGSVSTLTIQRTQQEDSAVYLCASRLGTSGANFQETQYFGPGTRLLVL.

The CDR3 here is CASSLKGSRYEQYF. For the CDR3, the DNA is TGTGCCAGCAGCCTAAAAGGATCTAGGTACGAGCAGTACTTC. V gene TRBV5-4 combines with J gene TRBJ2-7; no definite D call. The CDR3 covers 14 residues. CDR1 SGHNT and CDR2 YYREEE come from the germline V gene (reference sequence). Trimming shortened V by 4 bases and J by 4 bases, and 15 bases separated the two germline ends.

This clone showed up just once. The gene calls are TRBV5-1 and TRBJ2-3; D remains unclear. V was trimmed by 0 bases and J by 4 bases, leaving 9 bases between them. Germline values: CDR1 SGHRS, CDR2 YFSETQ. The CDR3 runs to 14 residues. The CDR3 protein is CASSLVPEADTQYF. The CDR3 bases are TGCGCCAGCAGCTTGGTACCAGAAGCAGATACGCAGTATTTT.

The chain links TRBV25-1 to TRBJ2-3, with D unclear. The germline V and J ends were trimmed by 6 bases and 6 bases, with 7 bases remaining between them. This CDR3 contains 11 residues. CDR1 and CDR2 from the germline V gene are MGHDK and SYGVNS. Here the CDR3 reads CASSPRDTQYF. Here the CDR3 DNA reads TGTGCCAGCAGCCCTCGGGATACGCAGTATTTT.

In the case of this clone: This sample includes further DNA sequences coding for the same CDR3. The chain joins TRBV18 to TRBJ1-1; D uncertain. In germline, CDR1 is KGHSH, CDR2 LQKENI. V lost 3 bases and J lost 0, with 8 bases in between. CDR3 size: 14 residues. Here the CDR3 reads CASSPPGLNTEAFF. CDR3 nucleotides: TGTGCCAGCTCACCCCCAGGATTGAACACTGAAGCTTTCTTT.

The rearrangement links TRBV7-9 to TRBJ2-3, with TRBD2 as a possible D gene (5 bases). Germline lookup yields CDR1 SEHNR and CDR2 FQNEAQ (reference sequence). The germline V and J ends were trimmed by 1 base and 11 bases, with 16 bases remaining between them. The CDR3 length is 14 residues. CDR3 DNA sequence: TGTGCCAGCAGCTTAGTGCTGGGTTCGAGGGTGCAGTATTTT. Its translation is CASSLVLGSRVQYF.

The CDR3, as DNA: TGTGCCAGCAGCGCCGGGGGGCCCTACAATGAGCAGTTCTTC. Translated: CASSAGGPYNEQFF. The chain has TRBV14 and TRBJ2-1; tentatively, D is TRBD2 (7 bases). The CDR3 consists of 14 residues. V dropped 5 bases and J dropped 2 bases, with 10 bases sitting between them. The germline CDR1 and CDR2 sequences are SGHDN and FVKESK. The full variable domain, completed using reference TRBV14 and TRBJ2-1, is EAGVTQFPSHSVIEKGQTVTLRCDPISGHDNLYWYRRVMGKEIKFLLHFVKESKQDESGMPNNRFLAERTGGTYSTLKVQPAELEDSGVYFCASSAGGPYNEQFFGPGTRLTVL.

On this clone itself: This likely came from a read error, as a far larger clone is one base away. Other DNA sequences from this sample encode an identical CDR3 as well. V usage is TRBV13 and J usage is TRBJ2-7; D uncertain. Germline V CDR1 and CDR2: PRHDT, FYEKMQ (reference sequence). This CDR3 has 11 amino acids. Between the trimmed V and J ends, which lost 0 bases and 6 bases, there was a span of 3 bases. The CDR3: CASSLGAEQYF. DNA of the CDR3: TGTGCCAGCAGCTTAGGGGCCGAGCAGTACTTC.